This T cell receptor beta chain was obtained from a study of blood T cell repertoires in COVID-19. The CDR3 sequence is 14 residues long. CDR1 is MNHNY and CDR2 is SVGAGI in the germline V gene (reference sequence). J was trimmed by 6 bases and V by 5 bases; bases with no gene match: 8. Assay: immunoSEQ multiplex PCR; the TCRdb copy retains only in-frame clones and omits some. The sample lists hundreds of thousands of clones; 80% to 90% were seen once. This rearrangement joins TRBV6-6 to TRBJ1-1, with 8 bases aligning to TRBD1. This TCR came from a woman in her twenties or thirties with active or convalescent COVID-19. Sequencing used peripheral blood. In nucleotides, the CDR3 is TGTGCCAGCAGTCCCGGGACAGGCGAGTCTGAAGCTTTCTTT. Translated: CASSPGTGESEAFF.